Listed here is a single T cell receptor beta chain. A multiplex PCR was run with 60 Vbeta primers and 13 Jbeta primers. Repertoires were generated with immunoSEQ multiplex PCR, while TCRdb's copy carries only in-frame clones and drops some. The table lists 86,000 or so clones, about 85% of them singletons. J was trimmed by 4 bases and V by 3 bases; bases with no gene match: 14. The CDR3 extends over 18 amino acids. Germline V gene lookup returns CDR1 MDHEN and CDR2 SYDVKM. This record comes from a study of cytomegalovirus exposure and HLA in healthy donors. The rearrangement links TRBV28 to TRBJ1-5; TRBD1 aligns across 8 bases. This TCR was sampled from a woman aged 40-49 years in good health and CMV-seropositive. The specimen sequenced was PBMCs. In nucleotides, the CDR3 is TGTGCCAGCAGTTTTGACGTCTTGGACAGGGTTTTTAATCAGCCCCAGCATTTT. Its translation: CASSFDVLDRVFNQPQHF. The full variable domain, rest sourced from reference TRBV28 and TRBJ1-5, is DVKVTQSSRYLVKRTGEKVFLECVQDMDHENMFWYRQDPGLGLRLIYFSYDVKMKEKGDIPEGYSVSREKKERFSLILESASTNQTSMYLCASSFDVLDRVFNQPQHFGDGTRLSIL.